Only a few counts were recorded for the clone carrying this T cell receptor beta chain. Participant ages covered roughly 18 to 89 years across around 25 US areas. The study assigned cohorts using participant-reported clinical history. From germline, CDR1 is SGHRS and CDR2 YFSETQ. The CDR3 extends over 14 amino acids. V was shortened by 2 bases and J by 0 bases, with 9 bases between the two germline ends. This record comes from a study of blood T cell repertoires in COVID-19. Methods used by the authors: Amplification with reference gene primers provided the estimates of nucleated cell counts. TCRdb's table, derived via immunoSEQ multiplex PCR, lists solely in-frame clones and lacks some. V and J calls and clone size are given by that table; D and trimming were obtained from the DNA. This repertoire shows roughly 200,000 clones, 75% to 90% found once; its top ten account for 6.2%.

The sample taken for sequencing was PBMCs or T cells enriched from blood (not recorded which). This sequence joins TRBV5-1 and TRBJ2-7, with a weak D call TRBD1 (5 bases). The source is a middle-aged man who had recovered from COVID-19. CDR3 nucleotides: TGCGCCAGCAGCTTAGTAGGGGCCTCCTACGAGCAGTACTTC. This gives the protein CASSLVGASYEQYF.